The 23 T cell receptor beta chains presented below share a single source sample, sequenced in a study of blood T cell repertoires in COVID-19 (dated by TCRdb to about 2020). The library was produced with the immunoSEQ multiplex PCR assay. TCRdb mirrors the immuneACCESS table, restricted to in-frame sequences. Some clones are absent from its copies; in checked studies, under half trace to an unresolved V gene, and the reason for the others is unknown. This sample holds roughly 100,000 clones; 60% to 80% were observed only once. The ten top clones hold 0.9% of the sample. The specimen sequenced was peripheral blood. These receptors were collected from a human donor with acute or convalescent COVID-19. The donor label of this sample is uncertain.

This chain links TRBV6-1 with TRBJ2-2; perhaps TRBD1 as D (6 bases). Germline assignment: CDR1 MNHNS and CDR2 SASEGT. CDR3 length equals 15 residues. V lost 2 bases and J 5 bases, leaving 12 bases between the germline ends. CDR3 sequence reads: CASSEWGHQTGELFF. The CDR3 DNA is TGTGCCAGCAGTGAATGGGGACACCAGACCGGGGAGCTGTTTTTT.

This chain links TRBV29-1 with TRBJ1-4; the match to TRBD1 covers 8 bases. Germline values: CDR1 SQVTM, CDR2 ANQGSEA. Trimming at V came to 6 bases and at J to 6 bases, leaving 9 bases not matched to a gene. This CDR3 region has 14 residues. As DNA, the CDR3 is TGCAGCGTCGGGGACAGGATGGGAGATGAAAAACTGTTTTTT. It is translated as CSVGDRMGDEKLFF. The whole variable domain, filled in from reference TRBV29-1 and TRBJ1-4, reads SAVISQKPSRDICQRGTSLTIQCQVDSQVTMMFWYRQQPGQSLTLIATANQGSEATYESGFVIDKFPISRPNLTFSTLTVSNMSPEDSSIYLCSVGDRMGDEKLFFGSGTQLSVL.

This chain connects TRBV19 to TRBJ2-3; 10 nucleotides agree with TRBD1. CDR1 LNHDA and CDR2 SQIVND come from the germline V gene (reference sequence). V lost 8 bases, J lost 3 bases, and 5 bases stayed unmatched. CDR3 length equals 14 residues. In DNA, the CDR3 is TGTGCCAGTTCGGACAGGGGGATAACAGATACGCAGTATTTT. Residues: CASSDRGITDTQYF.

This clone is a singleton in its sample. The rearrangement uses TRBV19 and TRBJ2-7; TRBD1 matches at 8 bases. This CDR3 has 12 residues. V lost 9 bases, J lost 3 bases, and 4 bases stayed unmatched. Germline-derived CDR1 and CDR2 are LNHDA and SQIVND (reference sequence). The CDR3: CASADRGYEQYF. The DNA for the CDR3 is TGTGCCAGCGCTGACAGGGGCTACGAGCAGTACTTC.

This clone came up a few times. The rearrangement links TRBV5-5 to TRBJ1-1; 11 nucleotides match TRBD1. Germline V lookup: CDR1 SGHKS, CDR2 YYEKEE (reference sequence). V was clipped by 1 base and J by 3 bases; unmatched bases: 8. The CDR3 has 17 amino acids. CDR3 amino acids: CASSLMGQGVGDTEAFF. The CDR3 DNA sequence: TGTGCCAGCAGCTTGATGGGACAGGGGGTTGGGGACACTGAAGCTTTCTTT.

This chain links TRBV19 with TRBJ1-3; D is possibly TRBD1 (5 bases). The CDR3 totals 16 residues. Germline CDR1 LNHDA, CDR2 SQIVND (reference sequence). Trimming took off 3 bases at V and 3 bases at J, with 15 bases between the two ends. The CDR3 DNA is TGTGCCAGTAGTATGCTGGCAGGGAACGTTGGAAACACCATATATTTT. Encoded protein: CASSMLAGNVGNTIYF.

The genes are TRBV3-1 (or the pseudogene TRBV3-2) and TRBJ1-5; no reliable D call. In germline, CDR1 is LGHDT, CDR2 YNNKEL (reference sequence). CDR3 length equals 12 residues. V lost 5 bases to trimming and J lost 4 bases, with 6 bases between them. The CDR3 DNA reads TGTGCCAGCAGCGCGAGAAATCAGCCCCAGCATTTT. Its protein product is CASSARNQPQHF.

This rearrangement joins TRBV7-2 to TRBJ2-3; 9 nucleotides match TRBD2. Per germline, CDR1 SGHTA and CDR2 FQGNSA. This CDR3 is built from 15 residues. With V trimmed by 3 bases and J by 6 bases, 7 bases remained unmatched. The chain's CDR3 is CASSFERGAEDTQYF. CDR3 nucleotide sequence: TGTGCCAGCAGCTTTGAGCGGGGGGCGGAGGATACGCAGTATTTT.

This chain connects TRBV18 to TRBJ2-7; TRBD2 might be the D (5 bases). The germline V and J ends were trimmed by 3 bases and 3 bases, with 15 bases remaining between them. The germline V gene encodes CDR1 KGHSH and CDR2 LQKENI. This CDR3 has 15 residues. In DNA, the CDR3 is TGTGCCAGCTCACCCGCCCCCCGGGAAAACTACGAGCAGTACTTC. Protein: CASSPAPRENYEQYF. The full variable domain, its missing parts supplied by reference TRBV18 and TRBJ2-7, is NAGVMQNPRHLVRRRGQEARLRCSPMKGHSHVYWYRQLPEEGLKFMVYLQKENIIDESGMPKERFSAEFPKEGPSILRIQQVVRGDSAAYFCASSPAPRENYEQYFGPGTRLTVT.

DNA for the CDR3: TGTGCCAGCAGTTTGGCTAGCCCACCCATGGGCACAGATACGCAGTATTTT. Protein: CASSLASPPMGTDTQYF. V and J are TRBV28 and TRBJ2-3; D is perhaps TRBD2 (5 bases). Germline assignment: CDR1 MDHEN and CDR2 SYDVKM. The length of the CDR3 is 17 residues. Trimming took 3 bases from V and 1 from J, leaving 17 bases between them.

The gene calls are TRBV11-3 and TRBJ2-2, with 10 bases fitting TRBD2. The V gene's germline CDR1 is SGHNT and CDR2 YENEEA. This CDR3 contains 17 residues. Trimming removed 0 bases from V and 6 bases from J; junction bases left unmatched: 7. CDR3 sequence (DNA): TGTGCCAGCAGCTTAGATCTCAGCGGGGGGGCTCCCGGGGAGCTGTTTTTT. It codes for CASSLDLSGGAPGELFF. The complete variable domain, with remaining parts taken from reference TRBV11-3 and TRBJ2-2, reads EAGVVQSPRYKIIEKKQPVAFWCNPISGHNTLYWYLQNLGQGPELLIRYENEEAVDDSQLPKDRFSAERLKGVDSTLKIQPAELGDSAVYLCASSLDLSGGAPGELFFGEGSRLTVL.

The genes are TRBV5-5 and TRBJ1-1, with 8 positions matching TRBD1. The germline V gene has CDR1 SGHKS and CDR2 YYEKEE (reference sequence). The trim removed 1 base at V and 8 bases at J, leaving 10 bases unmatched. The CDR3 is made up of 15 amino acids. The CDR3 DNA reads TGTGCCAGCAGCTTGATAGGACAGGGTGGGATGGAAGCTTTCTTT. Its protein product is CASSLIGQGGMEAFF.

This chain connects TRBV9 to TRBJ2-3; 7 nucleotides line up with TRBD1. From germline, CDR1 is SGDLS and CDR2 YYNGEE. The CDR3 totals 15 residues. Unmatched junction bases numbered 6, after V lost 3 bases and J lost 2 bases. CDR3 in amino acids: CASSAAGTATDTQYF. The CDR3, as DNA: TGTGCCAGCAGCGCAGCCGGGACAGCCACAGATACGCAGTATTTT.

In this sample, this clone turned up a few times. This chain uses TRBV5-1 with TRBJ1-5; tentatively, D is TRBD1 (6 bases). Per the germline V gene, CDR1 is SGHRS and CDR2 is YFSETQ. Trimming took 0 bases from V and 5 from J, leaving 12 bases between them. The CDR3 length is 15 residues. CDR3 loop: CASSLARGSYQPQHF. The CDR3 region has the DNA TGCGCCAGCAGCTTGGCGAGGGGGTCATATCAGCCCCAGCATTTT.

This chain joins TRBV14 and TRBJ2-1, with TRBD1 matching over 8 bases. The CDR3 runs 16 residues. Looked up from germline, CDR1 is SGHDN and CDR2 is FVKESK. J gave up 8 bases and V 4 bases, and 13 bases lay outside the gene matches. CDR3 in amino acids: CASSPWTGLTSDEQFF. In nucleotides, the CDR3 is TGTGCCAGCAGCCCCTGGACAGGGCTTACAAGCGATGAGCAGTTCTTC.

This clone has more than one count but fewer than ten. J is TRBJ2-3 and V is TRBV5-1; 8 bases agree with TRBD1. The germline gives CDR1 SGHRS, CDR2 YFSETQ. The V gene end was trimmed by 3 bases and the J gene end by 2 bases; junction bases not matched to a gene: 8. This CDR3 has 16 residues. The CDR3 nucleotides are TGCGCCAGCAGCTCCGGGACAGGAGGGTTCACAGATACGCAGTATTTT. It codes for CASSSGTGGFTDTQYF.

The CDR3 DNA follows: TGTGCCAGCTCACCCGCAAAGGGGGATGGCGGAAACACCATATATTTT. Its translation is CASSPAKGDGGNTIYF. The V and J genes are TRBV18 and TRBJ1-3; tentative D call: TRBD1 (6 bases). CDR1 is KGHSH, CDR2 LQKENI, per germline. Trimming took 3 bases from V and 4 from J, leaving 16 bases between them. CDR3 size: 16 residues. Combining the CDR3 with reference TRBV18 and TRBJ1-3 gives the whole variable domain NAGVMQNPRHLVRRRGQEARLRCSPMKGHSHVYWYRQLPEEGLKFMVYLQKENIIDESGMPKERFSAEFPKEGPSILRIQQVVRGDSAAYFCASSPAKGDGGNTIYFGEGSWLTVV.

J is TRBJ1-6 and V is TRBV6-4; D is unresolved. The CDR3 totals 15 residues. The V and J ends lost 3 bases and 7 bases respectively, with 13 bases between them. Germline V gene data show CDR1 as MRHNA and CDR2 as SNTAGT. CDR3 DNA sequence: TGTGCCAGCAGTGATCGCGGGGTTGAAAATTCACCCCTCCACTTT. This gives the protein CASSDRGVENSPLHF.

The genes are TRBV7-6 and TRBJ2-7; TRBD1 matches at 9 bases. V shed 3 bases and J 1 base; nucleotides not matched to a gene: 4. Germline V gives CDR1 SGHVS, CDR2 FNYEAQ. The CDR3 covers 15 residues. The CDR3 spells CASSLTGTGSYEQYF. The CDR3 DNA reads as TGTGCCAGCAGCTTGACCGGGACAGGGTCCTACGAGCAGTACTTC.

The CDR3 sequence: CASSLSSLRPTYEQYF. The CDR3 DNA reads TGTGCCAGCAGTTTATCGAGTCTGCGCCCTACCTACGAGCAGTACTTC. The chain combines TRBV28 with TRBJ2-7, with D unclear. The CDR3 consists of 16 residues. V lost 1 base to trimming and J lost 2 bases, with 15 bases between them. CDR1 is MDHEN, CDR2 SYDVKM, per germline.

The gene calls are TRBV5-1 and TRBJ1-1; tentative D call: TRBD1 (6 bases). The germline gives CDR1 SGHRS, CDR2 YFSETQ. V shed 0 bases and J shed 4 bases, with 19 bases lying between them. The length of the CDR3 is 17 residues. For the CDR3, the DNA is TGCGCCAGCAGCTTGGTTGGTCAGGGATGGGGGCCCACTGAAGCTTTCTTT. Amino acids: CASSLVGQGWGPTEAFF.

The CDR3 here is CASSPTHTYEQYF. The CDR3 region has the DNA TGTGCCAGCAGCCCGACACATACCTACGAGCAGTACTTC. V and J are TRBV7-9 and TRBJ2-7; D is unresolved. There are 13 residues in the CDR3. Between the trimmed V and J ends, which lost 5 bases and 2 bases, there was a span of 10 bases. CDR1 and CDR2 from the germline V gene are SEHNR and FQNEAQ (reference sequence).

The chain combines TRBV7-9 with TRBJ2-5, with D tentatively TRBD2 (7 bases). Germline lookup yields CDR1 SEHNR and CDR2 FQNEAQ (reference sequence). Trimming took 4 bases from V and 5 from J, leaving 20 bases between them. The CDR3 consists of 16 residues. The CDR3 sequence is CASSSILRGGMETQYF. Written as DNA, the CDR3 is TGTGCCAGCAGCTCCATCTTGAGGGGGGGCATGGAGACCCAGTACTTC.